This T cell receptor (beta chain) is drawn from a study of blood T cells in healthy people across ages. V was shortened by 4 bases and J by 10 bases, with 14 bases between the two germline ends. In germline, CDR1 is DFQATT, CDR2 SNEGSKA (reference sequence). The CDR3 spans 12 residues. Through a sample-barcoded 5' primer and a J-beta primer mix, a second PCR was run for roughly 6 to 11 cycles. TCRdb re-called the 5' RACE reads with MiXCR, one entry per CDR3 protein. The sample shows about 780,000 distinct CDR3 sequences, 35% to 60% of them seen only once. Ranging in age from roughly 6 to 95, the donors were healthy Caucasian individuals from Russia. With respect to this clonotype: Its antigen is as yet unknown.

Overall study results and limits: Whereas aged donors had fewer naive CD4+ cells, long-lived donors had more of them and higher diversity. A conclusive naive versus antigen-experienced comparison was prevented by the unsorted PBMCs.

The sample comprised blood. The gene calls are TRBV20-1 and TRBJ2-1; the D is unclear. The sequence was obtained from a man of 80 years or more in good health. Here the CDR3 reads CSAKGQTYEQFF. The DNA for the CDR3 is TGCAGTGCTAAGGGTCAGACCTACGAGCAGTTCTTC.